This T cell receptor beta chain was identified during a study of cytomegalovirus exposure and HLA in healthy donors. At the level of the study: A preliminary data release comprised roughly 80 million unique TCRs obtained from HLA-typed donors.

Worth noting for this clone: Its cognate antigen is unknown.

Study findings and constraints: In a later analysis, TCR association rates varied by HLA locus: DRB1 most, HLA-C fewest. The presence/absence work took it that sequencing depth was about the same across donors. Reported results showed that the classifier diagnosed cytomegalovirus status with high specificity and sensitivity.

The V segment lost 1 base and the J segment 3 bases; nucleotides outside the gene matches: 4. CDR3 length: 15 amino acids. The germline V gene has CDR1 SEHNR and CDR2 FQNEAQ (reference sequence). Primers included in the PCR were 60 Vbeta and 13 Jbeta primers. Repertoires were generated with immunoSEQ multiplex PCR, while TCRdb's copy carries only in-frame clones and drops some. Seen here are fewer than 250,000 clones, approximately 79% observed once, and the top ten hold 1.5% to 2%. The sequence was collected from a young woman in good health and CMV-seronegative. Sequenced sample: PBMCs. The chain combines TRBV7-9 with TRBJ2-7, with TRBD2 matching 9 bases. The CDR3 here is CASSLVPSGIYEQYF. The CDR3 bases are TGTGCCAGCAGCTTAGTTCCTAGCGGGATCTACGAGCAGTACTTC.